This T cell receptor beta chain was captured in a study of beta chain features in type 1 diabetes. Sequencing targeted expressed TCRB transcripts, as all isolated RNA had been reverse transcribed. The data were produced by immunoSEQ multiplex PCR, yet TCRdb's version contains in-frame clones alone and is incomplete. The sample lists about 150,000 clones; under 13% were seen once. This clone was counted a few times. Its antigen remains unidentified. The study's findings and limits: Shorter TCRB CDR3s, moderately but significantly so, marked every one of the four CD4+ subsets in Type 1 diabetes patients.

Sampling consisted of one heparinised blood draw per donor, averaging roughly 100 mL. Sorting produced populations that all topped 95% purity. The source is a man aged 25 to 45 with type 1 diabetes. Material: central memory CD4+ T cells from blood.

The chain's CDR3 is CASSRLANSYNEQFF. CDR3 DNA: TGTGCCAGCAGTCGACTAGCCAACTCCTACAATGAGCAGTTCTTC. The rearrangement links TRBV2 to TRBJ2-1; 7 bases line up with TRBD2. Germline trimming cut 5 bases from V and 0 bases from J; bases unmatched to any gene: 4. Germline V gene sequence: CDR1 SNHLY, CDR2 FYNNEI. The CDR3 contains 15 residues.